This T cell receptor beta chain was sequenced during a study of OX40 agonist ivuxolimab in advanced cancers. Findings and caveats of the study: The antigen specificity of the peripheral T cells (those that were expanded) was not determined. The mean number of expanded clones was higher in CD8+ T cells than in CD4+.

Germline V lookup: CDR1 SGHNT, CDR2 YYREEE (reference sequence). J lost 0 bases, V lost 0 bases, and 9 bases had no gene match. The CDR3 has 18 residues. Points on this clone: Its matching antigen is unknown.

Here immunoSEQ multiplex PCR was the method, and the copy in TCRdb shows in-frame clones only, minus some. The data show more than 85,000 clones, 90% seen once. The clonotype originates from an adult with an advanced solid tumor such as melanoma, head and neck, liver or kidney cancer. This material consisted of CD4+ or CD8+ T cells sorted from blood, taken in a trial of the OX40 agonist ivuxolimab. V gene TRBV5-4 combines with J gene TRBJ2-3, with 8 bases lining up with TRBD1. For the CDR3, the DNA is TGTGCCAGCAGCTTGGCCGTGTCGGCAGGGGGCAGCACAGATACGCAGTATTTT. This gives the protein CASSLAVSAGGSTDTQYF.